This entry describes one T cell receptor beta chain. As yet, its antigen is unknown. This record belongs to a study of identical twins. Study-level findings and limits: Alpha sequences that were out-of-frame and twin-shared showed an excess of low generation probability. Twins shared beta out-of-frame sequences in excess, but this excess was weaker. Cross-sectional statistics, not tracking of the same donors, supported the conclusions.

This CDR3 is built from 15 residues. CDR1 and CDR2 (germline): SEHNR, FQNEAQ (reference sequence). Trimming cost V 1 base and J 2 bases; bases outside gene matches: 2. Unique molecular identifiers were present on the cDNA, and a universal primer site came from template switching. TCRdb recomputed calls from the 5' RACE reads with MiXCR, one row per CDR3 protein. The sample has 1.5 million to 2 million distinct CDR3 sequences, about 30% seen once. J is TRBJ1-2 and V is TRBV7-9, with 9 bases matching TRBD1. This clonotype originated in a newborn girl in good health. Sequencing was performed on cord blood. CDR3 residues: CASSLVGTGNYGYTF. In DNA form, the CDR3 reads TGTGCCAGCAGCTTAGTCGGGACAGGGAACTATGGCTACACCTTC.